The 5 T cell receptor beta chains presented below share a single source sample, sequenced in a study of post-analysis software for immune sequencing data. Prepared TCR beta cDNA libraries contained unique molecular identifiers. TCRdb independently ran MiXCR on the PCR reads; one entry per CDR3 protein. The sample has 700,000 to 800,000 distinct CDR3 sequences; 30% are singletons. The study, taken as a whole, reports: TRBV5-6, TRBV5-1 and TRBV20-1 were among five TRBV segments more frequent in patients than controls.

These receptors have no identified antigens. The sample comprised blood. The source is a girl under 18 with multiple sclerosis.

The V and J genes are TRBV21-1 and TRBJ1-6; the table's D call, TRBD1, has no DNA check behind it. TRBV21-1 is a pseudogene segment. The CDR3 is made up of 17 amino acids. The CDR3 loop reads CASSKPNGDRGLSPLHF. The CDR3 DNA reads TGTGCCAGCAGCAAACCAAATGGGGACAGGGGGTTGTCACCCCTCCACTTT.

Remarks on this clonotype: At one end, the junction sequence differs from germline, possibly due to a read error. This chain connects TRBV3-1 to TRBJ2-5, with 9 bases matching TRBD2. This CDR3 has 17 residues. The germline gives CDR1 LGHDT, CDR2 YNNKEL (reference sequence). CDR3 protein: CTSTSGGRVRVHETQYF. The CDR3 DNA is TGTACCAGCACCTCCGGCGGGAGGGTTAGGGTCCACGAGACCCAGTACTTC.

This clonotype came up a few times. J is TRBJ1-1 and V is TRBV2, with D unclear. Germline V gene sequence: CDR1 SNHLY, CDR2 FYNNEI. This CDR3 has 12 amino acids. V was clipped by 0 bases and J by 7 bases, with 6 bases between them. The CDR3, as DNA: TGTGCCAGCAGTGAAGCACCCTTTGAAGCTTTCTTT. Translating gives CASSEAPFEAFF.

The chain uses TRBV20-1 and TRBJ2-4; 10 bases are a match to TRBD2. The closer fit of TRBJ2-7 to the DNA end suggests the J call may be wrong. Germline lookup yields CDR1 DFQATT and CDR2 SNEGSKA (reference sequence). The CDR3 is 14 amino acids. The CDR3 region has the DNA TGCAGTGCTAGAGATAGCGGGAGGAACTACGAGCAGTACTTC. This gives the protein CSARDSGRNYEQYF.

There are a few counts of this clonotype. One junction end does not reproduce the germline sequence, and a read error may be involved. The chain recombines TRBV29-1 with TRBJ2-4; no clear D. Per germline, CDR1 SQVTM and CDR2 ANQGSEA. The CDR3 spans 11 residues. Written as DNA, the CDR3 is TGCAGCGTTCAAGACCCTGGCATTCAGTACTTC. This gives the protein CSVQDPGIQYF.